What follows are 17 T cell receptor beta chains derived from one specimen sequenced in a study of siplizumab effects on memory and regulatory T cells. Assay: immunoSEQ multiplex PCR; the TCRdb copy retains only in-frame clones and omits some. Here the sample spans roughly 70,000 clones, 93% being singletons. Input material: CD8+ T cells sorted from blood. All receptors derive from a human donor in good health.

The chain combines TRBV6-5 with TRBJ1-2; TRBD1 might be the D (6 bases). The germline V and J ends were trimmed by 7 bases and 4 bases, with 16 bases remaining between them. Germline CDR1 reads MNHEY; CDR2 reads SVGAGI. This CDR3 is built from 14 residues. The CDR3 sequence: CASKGEGEFYGYTF. The CDR3 nucleotides are TGTGCCAGCAAAGGCGAGGGGGAGTTCTATGGCTACACCTTC.

The chain links TRBV13 to TRBJ1-2; D possibly corresponds to TRBD1 (6 bases). The V end lost 0 bases, the J end lost 8 bases, and 10 bases lay between the germline ends. There are 13 residues in the CDR3. Germline V gene sequence: CDR1 PRHDT, CDR2 FYEKMQ (reference sequence). The CDR3, as DNA: TGTGCCAGCAGCTTAGGGACAGGAGAGGGCTACACCTTC. It translates to CASSLGTGEGYTF. Full variable domain (missing parts from reference TRBV13 and TRBJ1-2): AAGVIQSPRHLIKEKRETATLKCYPIPRHDTVYWYQQGPGQDPQFLISFYEKMQSDKGSIPDRFSAQQFSDYHSELNMSSLELGDSALYFCASSLGTGEGYTFGSGTRLTVV.

The V and J genes are TRBV5-6 and TRBJ1-2; D might be TRBD1 (6 bases). The CDR3 runs 14 residues. Looked up from germline, CDR1 is SGHDT and CDR2 is YYEEEE. The V end was cut by 4 bases, the J end by 0 bases, with 10 bases between. The CDR3 sequence is CASSQGRSNYGYTF. The DNA for the CDR3 is TGTGCCAGCAGCCAGGGGCGTTCTAACTATGGCTACACCTTC.

V and J are TRBV7-9 and TRBJ1-2; no reliable D call. CDR3 length: 13 amino acids. V was trimmed by 7 bases and J by 6 bases, leaving 15 bases between them. Germline V gene data show CDR1 as SEHNR and CDR2 as FQNEAQ (reference sequence). CDR3 amino acids: CASTRSNKDGYTF. CDR3 DNA: TGTGCCAGCACCCGGTCCAATAAGGATGGCTACACCTTC.

This chain uses TRBV19 with TRBJ2-1; D is unresolved. V dropped 6 bases and J dropped 0 bases, with 12 bases sitting between them. The CDR3 consists of 15 residues. Germline values: CDR1 LNHDA, CDR2 SQIVND (reference sequence). The CDR3 region is CASRTPLSSYNEQFF. CDR3 DNA: TGTGCCAGTAGGACCCCGCTGAGCTCCTACAATGAGCAGTTCTTC.

This clone showed up just once. The rearrangement uses TRBV28 and TRBJ1-6; D call uncertain. Germline V gives CDR1 MDHEN, CDR2 SYDVKM. V was clipped by 5 bases and J by 10 bases, with 15 bases between them. The CDR3 has 14 residues. Here the CDR3 reads CASSLTSGGSPLHF. CDR3 coding DNA: TGTGCCAGCAGTCTGACCTCAGGTGGATCACCCCTCCACTTT.

J is TRBJ2-3 and V is TRBV5-1; D is undetermined. Germline CDR1 is SGHRS and CDR2 is YFSETQ. V was pared by 0 bases and J by 1 base, with 9 bases between. This CDR3 comprises 15 residues. CDR3 sequence (DNA): TGCGCCAGCAGCTTGGCAGCTATGGGCACAGATACGCAGTATTTT. Amino acid sequence: CASSLAAMGTDTQYF.

The chain employs TRBV15 and TRBJ2-1; D is undetermined. There are 13 residues in the CDR3. In germline, CDR1 is LNHNV, CDR2 YYDKDF (reference sequence). Trimming stripped 0 bases from V and 6 bases from J, with 6 bases between. DNA of the CDR3: TGTGCCACCAGCAGAGATTTCGTCAATGAGCAGTTCTTC. It translates to CATSRDFVNEQFF. Drawing the rest from reference TRBV15 and TRBJ2-1, the complete variable domain is DAMVIQNPRYQVTQFGKPVTLSCSQTLNHNVMYWYQQKSSQAPKLLFHYYDKDFNNEADTPDNFQSRRPNTSFCFLDIRSPGLGDTAMYLCATSRDFVNEQFFGPGTRLTVL.

The rearrangement joins TRBV5-4 to TRBJ2-5; TRBD2 aligns across 7 bases. Germline CDR1 and CDR2: SGHNT and YYREEE (reference sequence). CDR3 length: 15 residues. With 2 bases clipped from V and 4 bases from J, the junction kept 8 bases outside the gene matches. The chain's CDR3 is CASSLIVGGGETQYF. The CDR3 DNA reads as TGTGCCAGCAGCTTAATAGTGGGGGGGGGAGAGACCCAGTACTTC.

This clone was counted once. This chain links TRBV5-8 with TRBJ1-5; no reliable D call. Germline V gives CDR1 SGHTS, CDR2 YDEGEE. This CDR3 contains 12 residues. Trimming stripped 3 bases from V and 8 bases from J, with 9 bases between. The CDR3: CASSWTWEPQHF. CDR3 sequence (DNA): TGTGCCAGCAGCTGGACGTGGGAGCCCCAGCATTTT.

The gene calls are TRBV9 and TRBJ2-7; 13 bases match TRBD2. The CDR3 is made up of 16 amino acids. V shed 2 bases, J shed 2 bases, and the junction held 4 bases outside the gene matches. CDR1 SGDLS and CDR2 YYNGEE come from the germline V gene. The CDR3 DNA reads as TGTGCCAGCAGCGTTGGCGGGACTAGCGGGGCCTACGAGCAGTACTTC. Translating gives CASSVGGTSGAYEQYF.

The V gene is TRBV5-6, the J gene TRBJ1-6, with a possible D match to TRBD1 (5 bases). The CDR3 has 15 amino acids. The germline CDR1 and CDR2 sequences are SGHDT and YYEEEE. V was shortened by 0 bases and J by 3 bases, with 7 bases between the two germline ends. CDR3 sequence reads: CASSLGGGYNSPLHF. CDR3 coding DNA: TGTGCCAGCAGCTTGGGGGGCGGCTATAATTCACCCCTCCACTTT.

The rearrangement links TRBV19 to TRBJ2-2, with D possibly TRBD1 on 5 matching bases. The CDR3 extends over 17 amino acids. V was clipped by 0 bases and J by 0 bases, with 11 bases between them. The V gene's germline CDR1 is LNHDA and CDR2 SQIVND (reference sequence). CDR3 nucleotides: TGTGCCAGTAGTATAGATCCGGCAGGGACGAACACCGGGGAGCTGTTTTTT. Its translation: CASSIDPAGTNTGELFF. Full variable domain (outside the CDR3, taken from reference TRBV19 and TRBJ2-2): DGGITQSPKYLFRKEGQNVTLSCEQNLNHDAMYWYRQDPGQGLRLIYYSQIVNDFQKGDIAEGYSVSREKKESFPLTVTSAQKNPTAFYLCASSIDPAGTNTGELFFGEGSRLTVL.

The chain uses TRBV29-1 and TRBJ2-1; 8 bases are shared with TRBD2. Germline CDR1 is SQVTM and CDR2 is ANQGSEA. The trim removed 6 bases at V and 4 bases at J, leaving 5 bases unmatched. The CDR3 spans 13 residues. Here the CDR3 DNA reads TGCAGCGTGGCGGGGGGCCCATACAATGAGCAGTTCTTC. Its translation is CSVAGGPYNEQFF.

V is TRBV19 and J is TRBJ1-1; D may be TRBD1 (6 bases). Per the germline V gene, CDR1 is LNHDA and CDR2 is SQIVND (reference sequence). Trimming pared 8 bases from V and 3 bases from J, leaving 13 bases between. The CDR3 runs to 13 residues. This CDR3 reads CASGLGGDTEAFF. As DNA, the CDR3 is TGTGCCAGTGGGTTAGGGGGGGACACTGAAGCTTTCTTT.

The chain uses TRBV7-2 and TRBJ2-1, with a weak D call TRBD2 (6 bases). Per the germline V gene, CDR1 is SGHTA and CDR2 is FQGNSA. The ends were cut back, 5 bases at V and 1 base at J, with 9 bases in the middle. This CDR3 region has 14 residues. The CDR3 DNA follows: TGTGCCAGCAGCCGGGCGGGGTCCTACAATGAGCAGTTCTTC. This gives the protein CASSRAGSYNEQFF.

This clone showed up just a few times. The rearrangement joins TRBV6-4 to TRBJ2-3; the match to TRBD2 covers 13 bases. J was trimmed by 1 base and V by 4 bases; bases with no gene match: 2. Germline V gene sequence: CDR1 MRHNA, CDR2 SNTAGT. CDR3 length: 16 amino acids. The chain's CDR3 is CASSAGTSGGTDTQYF. CDR3 bases: TGTGCCAGCAGTGCCGGGACTAGCGGGGGCACAGATACGCAGTATTTT.